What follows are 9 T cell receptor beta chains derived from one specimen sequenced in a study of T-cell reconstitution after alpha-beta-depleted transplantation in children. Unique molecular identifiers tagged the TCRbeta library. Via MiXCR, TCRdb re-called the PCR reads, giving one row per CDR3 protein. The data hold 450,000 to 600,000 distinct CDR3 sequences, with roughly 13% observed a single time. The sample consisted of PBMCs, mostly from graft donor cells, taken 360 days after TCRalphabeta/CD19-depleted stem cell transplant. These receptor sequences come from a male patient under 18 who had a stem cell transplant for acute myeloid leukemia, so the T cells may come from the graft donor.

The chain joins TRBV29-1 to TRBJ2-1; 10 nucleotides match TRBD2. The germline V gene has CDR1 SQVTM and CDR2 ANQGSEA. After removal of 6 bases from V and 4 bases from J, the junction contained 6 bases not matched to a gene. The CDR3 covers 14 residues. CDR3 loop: CSVTGTSVYNEQFF. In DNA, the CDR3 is TGCAGCGTAACCGGGACTAGCGTTTACAATGAGCAGTTCTTC.

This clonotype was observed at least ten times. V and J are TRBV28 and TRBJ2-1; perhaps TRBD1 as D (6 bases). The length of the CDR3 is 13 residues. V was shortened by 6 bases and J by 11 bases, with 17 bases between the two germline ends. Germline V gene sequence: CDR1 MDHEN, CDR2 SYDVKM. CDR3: CASRGAGPEKQFF. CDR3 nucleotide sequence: TGTGCCAGCAGGGGGGCAGGCCCGGAAAAGCAGTTCTTC.

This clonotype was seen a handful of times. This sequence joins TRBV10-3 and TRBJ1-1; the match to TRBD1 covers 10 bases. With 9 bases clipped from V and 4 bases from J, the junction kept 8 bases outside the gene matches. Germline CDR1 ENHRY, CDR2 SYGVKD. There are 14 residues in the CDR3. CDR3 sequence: CAMTGGPTSTEAFF. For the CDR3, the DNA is TGTGCCATGACAGGGGGCCCGACGAGCACTGAAGCTTTCTTT.

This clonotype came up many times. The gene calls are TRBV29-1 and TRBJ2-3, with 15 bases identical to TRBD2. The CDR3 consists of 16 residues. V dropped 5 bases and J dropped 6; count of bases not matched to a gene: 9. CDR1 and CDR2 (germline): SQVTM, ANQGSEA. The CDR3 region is CSVTPGLAGGEDTQYF. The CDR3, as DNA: TGCAGCGTTACCCCGGGACTAGCGGGAGGTGAGGATACGCAGTATTTT.

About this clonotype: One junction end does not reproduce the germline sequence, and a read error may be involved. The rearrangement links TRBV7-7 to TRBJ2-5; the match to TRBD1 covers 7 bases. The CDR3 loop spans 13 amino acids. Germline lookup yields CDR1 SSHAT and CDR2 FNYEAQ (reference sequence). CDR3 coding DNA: TGTGCTAGCAGCTACAGGGGTGAGGAGACCCAGTACTTC. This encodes CASSYRGEETQYF.

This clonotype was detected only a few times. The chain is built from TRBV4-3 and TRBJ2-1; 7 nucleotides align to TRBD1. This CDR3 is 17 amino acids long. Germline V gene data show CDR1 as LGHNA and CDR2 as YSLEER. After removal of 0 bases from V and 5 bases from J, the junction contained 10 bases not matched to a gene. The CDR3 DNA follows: TGCGCCAGCAGCCAAGACCCAATCGGGACAGTGGACAATGAGCAGTTCTTC. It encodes CASSQDPIGTVDNEQFF.

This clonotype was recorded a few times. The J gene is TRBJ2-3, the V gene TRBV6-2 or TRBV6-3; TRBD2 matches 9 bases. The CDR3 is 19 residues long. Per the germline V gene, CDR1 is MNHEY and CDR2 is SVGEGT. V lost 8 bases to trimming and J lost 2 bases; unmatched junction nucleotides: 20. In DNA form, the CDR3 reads TGTGCCAGCTCACCTCGGCCTAAGGGGCTAGCGGGGTTCACAGATACGCAGTATTTT. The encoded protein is CASSPRPKGLAGFTDTQYF.

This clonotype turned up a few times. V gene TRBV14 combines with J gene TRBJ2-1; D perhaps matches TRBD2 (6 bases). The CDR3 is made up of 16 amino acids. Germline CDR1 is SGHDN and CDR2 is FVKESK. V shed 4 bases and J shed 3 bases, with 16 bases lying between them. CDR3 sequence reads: CASSLNRDWNYNEQFF. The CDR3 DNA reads TGTGCCAGCAGCCTAAATAGGGACTGGAACTACAATGAGCAGTTCTTC.

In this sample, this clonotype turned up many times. The DNA of the CDR3 is TGCGCCAGCAGCTTGGCTAGTCAAGAGACCCAGTACTTC. Protein sequence: CASSLASQETQYF. The gene calls are TRBV5-1 and TRBJ2-5; D unresolved. Germline loops: CDR1 SGHRS, CDR2 YFSETQ. With 0 bases removed from V and 2 bases from J, the gap between germline ends came to 5 bases. The CDR3 extends over 13 amino acids.